Listed below are T cell receptor beta chains from one sample, sequenced in a study of blood T cells in healthy people across ages. Via MiXCR, TCRdb re-called the 5' RACE reads, giving one row per CDR3 protein. The sample includes 750,000 to 950,000 distinct CDR3 sequences, approximately 55% of them seen just once. The sample comprised blood. The source is a man older than 75 in good health. CDR3s include the opening cysteine and the closing phenylalanine or tryptophan. The D gene is left open where the match is weak. Only part of the rows carry a size: once, few, many, or a class if the clone is expanded.

TRBD2	TRBJ2-1	TRBV5-1	-	CASSFPGLAGAEGYNEQFF	TGCGCCAGCAGCTTTCCGGGACTAGCGGGAGCCGAGGGTTACAATGAGCAGTTCTTC
-	TRBJ1-1	TRBV14	-	CASSQRGRNTEAFF	TGTGCCAGCAGCCAACGAGGGAGGAACACTGAAGCTTTCTTT
TRBD2	TRBJ2-7	TRBV20-1	many	CSARRAGGFRDEQYF	TGCAGTGCTAGACGTGCGGGAGGCTTCCGGGACGAGCAGTACTTC
-	TRBJ1-4	TRBV20-1	-	CSARQGIEKLFF	TGCAGTGCTAGGCAGGGGATTGAAAAACTGTTTTTT
TRBD2	TRBJ2-7	TRBV3-1	-	CASSLSGRANEQYF	TGTGCCAGCAGCCTTAGCGGGAGGGCTAACGAGCAGTACTTC
-	TRBJ1-4	TRBV24-1	-	CATSDSPGRLFF	TGTGCCACCAGTGATTCTCCAGGCCGACTGTTTTTT
TRBD1	TRBJ2-5	TRBV12-3/TRBV12-4	few	CASSLRLSDREFMETQYF	TGTGCCAGCAGTCTCCGGCTCTCGGACAGGGAGTTTATGGAGACCCAGTACTTC
-	TRBJ2-1	TRBV20-1	-	CSARLPSLASEQFF	TGCAGTGCTAGACTCCCCTCACTAGCAAGTGAGCAGTTCTTC
-	TRBJ2-7	TRBV2	few	CASSVLHYEQYF	TGTGCCAGCAGTGTTCTCCACTACGAGCAGTACTTC
TRBD2	TRBJ2-7	TRBV25-1	few	CASSETSGRYEQYF	TGTGCCAGCAGTGAAACTAGCGGGAGATACGAGCAGTACTTC
-	TRBJ2-7	TRBV24-1	few	CATSDFKRGSYEQYF	TGTGCCACCAGTGATTTTAAGAGGGGCTCCTACGAGCAGTACTTC
-	TRBJ2-1	TRBV7-3	-	CASSLKGAPLNEQFF	TGTGCCAGCAGCCTAAAGGGAGCGCCACTCAATGAGCAGTTCTTC